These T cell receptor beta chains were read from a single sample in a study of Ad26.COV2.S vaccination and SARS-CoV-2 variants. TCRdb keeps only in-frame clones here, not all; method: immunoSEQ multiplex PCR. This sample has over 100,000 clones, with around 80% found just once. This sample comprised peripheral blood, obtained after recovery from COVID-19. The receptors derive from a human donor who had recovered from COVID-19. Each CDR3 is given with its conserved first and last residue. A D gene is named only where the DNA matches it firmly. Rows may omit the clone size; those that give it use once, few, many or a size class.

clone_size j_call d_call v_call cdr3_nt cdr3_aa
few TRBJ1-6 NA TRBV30 TGTGCCTGGGGCCTTAACAATTCACCCCTCCACTTT CAWGLNNSPLHF
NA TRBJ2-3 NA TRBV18 TGTGCCAGCTCACGTTGGGAAGCTAGTGGGGTTTCGGCAGATACGCAGTATTTT CASSRWEASGVSADTQYF
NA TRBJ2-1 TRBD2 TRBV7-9 TGTGCCAGCAGCGGGCCTAGCGGGGGAGATTACAATGAGCAGTTCTTC CASSGPSGGDYNEQFF
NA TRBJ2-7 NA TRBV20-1 TGCAGTGCTATTACTACCTACGAGCAGTACTTC CSAITTYEQYF
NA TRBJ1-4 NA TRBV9 TGTGCCAGCAGCACCCACCCCCGGGGCGAAAGGGGCGAAAAACTGTTTTTT CASSTHPRGERGEKLFF
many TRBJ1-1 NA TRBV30 TGTGCCTGGACCGACGGTAACACTGAAGCTTTCTTT CAWTDGNTEAFF
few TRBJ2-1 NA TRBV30 TGTGCCTGGAGACTCAGTGGAAACAATGAGCAGTTCTTC CAWRLSGNNEQFF
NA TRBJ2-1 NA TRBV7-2 TGTGCCAGCAGCTTAGGGGGTGAGCAGTTCTTC CASSLGGEQFF
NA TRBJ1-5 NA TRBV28 TGTGCCAGCAGTTTTACGACCGCGAATCCCCAGCATTTT CASSFTTANPQHF
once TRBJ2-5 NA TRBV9 TGTGCCAGCAGCCCTCGGCCAGATCGAGGAGAGACCCAGTACTTC CASSPRPDRGETQYF
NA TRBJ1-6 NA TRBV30 TGTGCCGCGGAACGGGGTGGGACACCCCTCCACTTT CAAERGGTPLHF
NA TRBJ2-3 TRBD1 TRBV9 TGTGCCAGCAGCGATACCGCGGACAGGGCAACAGATACGCAGTATTTT CASSDTADRATDTQYF
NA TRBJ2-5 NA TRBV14 TGTGCCAGCAGCTTACTTCAAGAGACCCAGTACTTC CASSLLQETQYF